This T cell receptor beta chain was sequenced for a study of T cell changes during pregnancy in multiple sclerosis. The data were produced by immunoSEQ multiplex PCR, yet TCRdb's version contains in-frame clones alone and is incomplete. This table holds around 80,000 clones, roughly nine tenths found once. The TCR sequence derives from a female donor with multiple sclerosis, enrolled in a pregnancy study. The source material was peripheral blood, sampled before pregnancy.

The CDR3: CASSAWGLAENIQYF. The CDR3 nucleotides read TGTGCCAGCAGCGCCTGGGGACTAGCGGAAAACATTCAGTACTTC. The V call is TRBV9, the J call TRBJ2-4; 11 nucleotides line up with TRBD2. Germline lookup yields CDR1 SGDLS and CDR2 YYNGEE. The CDR3 totals 15 residues. J lost 5 bases, V lost 3 bases, and 4 bases had no gene match.